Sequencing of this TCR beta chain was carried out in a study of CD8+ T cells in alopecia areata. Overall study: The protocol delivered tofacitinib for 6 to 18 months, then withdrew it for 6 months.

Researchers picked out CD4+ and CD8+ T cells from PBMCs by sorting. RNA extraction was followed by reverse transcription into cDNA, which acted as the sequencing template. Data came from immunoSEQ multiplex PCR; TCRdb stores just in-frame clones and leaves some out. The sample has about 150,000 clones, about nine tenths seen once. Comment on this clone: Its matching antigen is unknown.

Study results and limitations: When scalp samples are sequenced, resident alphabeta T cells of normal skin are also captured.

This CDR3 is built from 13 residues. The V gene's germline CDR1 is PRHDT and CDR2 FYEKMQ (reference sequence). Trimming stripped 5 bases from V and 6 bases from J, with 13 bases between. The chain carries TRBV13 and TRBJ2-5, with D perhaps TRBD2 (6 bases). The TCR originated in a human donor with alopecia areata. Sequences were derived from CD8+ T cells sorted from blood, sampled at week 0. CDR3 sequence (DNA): TGTGCCAGCAGCGCCGGGAGTGTCAAGACCCAGTACTTC. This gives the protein CASSAGSVKTQYF.